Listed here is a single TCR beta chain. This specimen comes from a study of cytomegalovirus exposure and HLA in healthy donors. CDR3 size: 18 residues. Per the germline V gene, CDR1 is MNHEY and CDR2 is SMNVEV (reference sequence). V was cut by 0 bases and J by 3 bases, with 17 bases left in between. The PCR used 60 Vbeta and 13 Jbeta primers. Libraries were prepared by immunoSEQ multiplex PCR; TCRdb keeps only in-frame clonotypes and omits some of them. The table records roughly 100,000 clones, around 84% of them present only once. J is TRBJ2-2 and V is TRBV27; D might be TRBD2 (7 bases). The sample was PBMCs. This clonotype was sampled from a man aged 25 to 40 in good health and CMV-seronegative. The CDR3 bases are TGTGCCAGCAGTTTATCCGCCCGAGGGGGGGTTGACACCGGGGAGCTGTTTTTT. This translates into CASSLSARGGVDTGELFF.